The clone carrying this T cell receptor beta chain was seen repeatedly, ten times or more. Its antigen is not identified. The V end lost 0 bases, the J end lost 4 bases, and 21 bases lay between the germline ends. The germline V gene has CDR1 MNHNS and CDR2 SASEGT. The length of the CDR3 is 19 residues. It was considered stable Graves' hyperthyroidism when ophthalmopathy did not progress within 18 months. Investigators excluded patients with uncontrolled infection, other autoimmune disease, pregnancy or lactation. RNA transcripts served as the template for amplifying TCR beta CDR3 regions. Using the HTBI primer set, a first-round RT-PCR was run on the TCR CDR3. TCRdb called the multiplex PCR reads again in MiXCR, with one record for every CDR3 protein. The sample includes 400,000 to 600,000 distinct CDR3 sequences, about a fifth of them seen just once. These data are taken from a study of T cells in Graves' hyperthyroidism and ophthalmopathy.

Study-level results: With a median lead of around 5.9 months before onset, the model predicted ophthalmopathy.

What was sequenced was blood. This TCR was sampled from a man aged 18 to 30 with Graves' hyperthyroidism. The chain joins TRBV6-1 to TRBJ2-2; no reliable D call. The CDR3 bases are TGTGCCAGCAGTGAAGCTTGGGTTCAATTCCATTCGAGCACCGGGGAGCTGTTTTTT. Its protein is CASSEAWVQFHSSTGELFF.